This T cell receptor (beta chain) was documented in a study of T-cell reconstitution after alpha-beta-depleted transplantation in children. The CDR3 length is 11 residues. V was pared by 3 bases and J by 8 bases, with 8 bases between. Germline values: CDR1 SQVTM, CDR2 ANQGSEA. Preparation of the TCRbeta library involved a method that used unique molecular identifiers. TCRdb recomputed calls from the PCR reads with MiXCR, one row per CDR3 protein. Of some 530,000 distinct CDR3 sequences detected, around 12% appear once; the ten largest clones hold more than 5.5%. V usage is TRBV29-1 and J usage is TRBJ2-1; D remains ambiguous. The sequencing used PBMCs from the stem cell graft donor, collected from the stem cell graft. This clonotype originated in a human donor who donated a stem cell graft to a child with combined immunodeficiency. Written as DNA, the CDR3 is TGCAGCGTTGATGTGGGATATGAGCAGTTCTTC. It encodes CSVDVGYEQFF.